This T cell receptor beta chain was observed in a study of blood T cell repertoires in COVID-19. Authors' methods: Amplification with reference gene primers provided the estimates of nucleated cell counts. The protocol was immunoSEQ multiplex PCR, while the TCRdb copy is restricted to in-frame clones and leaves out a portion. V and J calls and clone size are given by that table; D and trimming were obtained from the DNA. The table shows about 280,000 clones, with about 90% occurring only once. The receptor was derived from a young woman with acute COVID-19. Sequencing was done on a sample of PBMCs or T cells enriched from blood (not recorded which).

Here the CDR3 reads CAISESIAGANYGYTF. The CDR3 DNA sequence: TGTGCCATCAGTGAGTCGATCGCGGGGGCTAACTATGGCTACACCTTC. The chain links TRBV10-3 to TRBJ1-2; tentative D call: TRBD1 (5 bases). Germline V gene lookup returns CDR1 ENHRY and CDR2 SYGVKD. Trimming shortened V by 0 bases and J by 0 bases, and 11 bases separated the two germline ends. This CDR3 is 16 amino acids long.